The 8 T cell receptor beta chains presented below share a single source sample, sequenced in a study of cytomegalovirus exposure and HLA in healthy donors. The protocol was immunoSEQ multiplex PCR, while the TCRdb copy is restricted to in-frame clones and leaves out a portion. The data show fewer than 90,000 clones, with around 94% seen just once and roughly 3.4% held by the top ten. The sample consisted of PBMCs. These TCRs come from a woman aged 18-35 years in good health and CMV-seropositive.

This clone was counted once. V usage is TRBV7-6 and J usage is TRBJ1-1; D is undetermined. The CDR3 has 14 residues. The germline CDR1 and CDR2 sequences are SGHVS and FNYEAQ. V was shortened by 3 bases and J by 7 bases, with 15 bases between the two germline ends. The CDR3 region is CASSLPGLSFEAFF. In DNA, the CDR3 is TGTGCCAGCAGCTTGCCAGGCCTCTCCTTTGAAGCTTTCTTT.

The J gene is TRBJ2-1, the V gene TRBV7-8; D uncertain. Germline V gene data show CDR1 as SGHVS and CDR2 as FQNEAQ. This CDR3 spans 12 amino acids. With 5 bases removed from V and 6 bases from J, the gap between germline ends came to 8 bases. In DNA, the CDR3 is TGTGCCAGCAGCCTGTTTCTCAATGAGCAGTTCTTC. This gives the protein CASSLFLNEQFF.

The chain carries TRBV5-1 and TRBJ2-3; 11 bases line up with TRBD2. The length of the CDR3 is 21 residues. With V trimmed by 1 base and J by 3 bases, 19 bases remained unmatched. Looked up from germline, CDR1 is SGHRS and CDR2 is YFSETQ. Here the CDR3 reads CASSLRIFPIAGGPDTDTQYF. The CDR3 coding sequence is TGCGCCAGCAGCTTGAGGATATTTCCCATAGCGGGAGGGCCCGATACAGATACGCAGTATTTT.

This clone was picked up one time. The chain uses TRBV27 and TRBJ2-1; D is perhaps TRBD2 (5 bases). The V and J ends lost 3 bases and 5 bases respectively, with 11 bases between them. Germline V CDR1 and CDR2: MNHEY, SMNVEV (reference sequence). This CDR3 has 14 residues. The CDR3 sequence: CASSLRAANNEQFF. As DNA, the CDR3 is TGTGCCAGCAGTTTGCGAGCGGCAAACAATGAGCAGTTCTTC.

DNA for the CDR3: TGTGCCAGTAGTATCGGTCTAGACAATGAGCAGTTCTTC. This translates into CASSIGLDNEQFF. V usage is TRBV19 and J usage is TRBJ2-1; no firm D call. Germline assignment: CDR1 LNHDA and CDR2 SQIVND (reference sequence). V was shortened by 3 bases and J by 5 bases, with 8 bases between the two germline ends. CDR3 length equals 13 residues.

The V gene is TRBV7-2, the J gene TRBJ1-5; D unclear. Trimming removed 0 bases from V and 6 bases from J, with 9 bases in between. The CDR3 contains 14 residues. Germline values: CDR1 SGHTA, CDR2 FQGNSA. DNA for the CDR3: TGTGCCAGCAGCTTAGCGGCCATATCTCAGCCCCAGCATTTT. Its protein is CASSLAAISQPQHF.

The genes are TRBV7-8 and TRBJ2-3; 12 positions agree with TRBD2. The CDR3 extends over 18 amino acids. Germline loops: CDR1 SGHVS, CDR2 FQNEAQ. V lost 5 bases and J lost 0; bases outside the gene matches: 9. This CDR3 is CASSPIWTSGASTDTQYF. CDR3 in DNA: TGTGCCAGCAGCCCGATTTGGACTAGCGGGGCTAGCACAGATACGCAGTATTTT.

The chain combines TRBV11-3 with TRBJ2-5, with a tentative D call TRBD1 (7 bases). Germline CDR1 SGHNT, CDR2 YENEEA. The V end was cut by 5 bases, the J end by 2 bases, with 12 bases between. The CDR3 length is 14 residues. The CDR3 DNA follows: TGTGCCAGCAGCCGCGGGACAGAACAAGAGACCCAGTACTTC. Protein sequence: CASSRGTEQETQYF.